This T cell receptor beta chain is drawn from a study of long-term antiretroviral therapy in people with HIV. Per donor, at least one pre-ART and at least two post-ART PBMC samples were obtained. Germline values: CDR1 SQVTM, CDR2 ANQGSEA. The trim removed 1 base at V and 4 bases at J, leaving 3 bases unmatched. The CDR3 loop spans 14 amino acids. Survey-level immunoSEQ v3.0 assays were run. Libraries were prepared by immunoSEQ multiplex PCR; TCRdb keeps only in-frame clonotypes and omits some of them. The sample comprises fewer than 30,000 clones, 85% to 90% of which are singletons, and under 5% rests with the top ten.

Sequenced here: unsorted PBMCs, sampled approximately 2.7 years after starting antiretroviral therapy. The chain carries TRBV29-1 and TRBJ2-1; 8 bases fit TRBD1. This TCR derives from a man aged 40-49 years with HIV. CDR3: CSVEGTGSYNEQFF. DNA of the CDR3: TGCAGCGTTGAAGGGACAGGGAGTTACAATGAGCAGTTCTTC.